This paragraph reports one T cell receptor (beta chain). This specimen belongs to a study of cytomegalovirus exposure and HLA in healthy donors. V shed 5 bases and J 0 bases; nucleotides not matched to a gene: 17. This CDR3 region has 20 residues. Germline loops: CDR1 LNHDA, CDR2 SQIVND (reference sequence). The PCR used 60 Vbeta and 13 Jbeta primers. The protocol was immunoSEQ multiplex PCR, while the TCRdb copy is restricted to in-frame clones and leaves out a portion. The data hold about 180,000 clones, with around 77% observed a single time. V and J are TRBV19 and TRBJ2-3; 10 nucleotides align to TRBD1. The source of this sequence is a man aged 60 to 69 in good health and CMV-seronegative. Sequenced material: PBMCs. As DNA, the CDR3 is TGTGCCAGTAGTGGCCCGGGACAGGGGACGGGTACCCCGAGCACAGATACGCAGTATTTT. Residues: CASSGPGQGTGTPSTDTQYF. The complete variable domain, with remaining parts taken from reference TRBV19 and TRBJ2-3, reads DGGITQSPKYLFRKEGQNVTLSCEQNLNHDAMYWYRQDPGQGLRLIYYSQIVNDFQKGDIAEGYSVSREKKESFPLTVTSAQKNPTAFYLCASSGPGQGTGTPSTDTQYFGPGTRLTVL.